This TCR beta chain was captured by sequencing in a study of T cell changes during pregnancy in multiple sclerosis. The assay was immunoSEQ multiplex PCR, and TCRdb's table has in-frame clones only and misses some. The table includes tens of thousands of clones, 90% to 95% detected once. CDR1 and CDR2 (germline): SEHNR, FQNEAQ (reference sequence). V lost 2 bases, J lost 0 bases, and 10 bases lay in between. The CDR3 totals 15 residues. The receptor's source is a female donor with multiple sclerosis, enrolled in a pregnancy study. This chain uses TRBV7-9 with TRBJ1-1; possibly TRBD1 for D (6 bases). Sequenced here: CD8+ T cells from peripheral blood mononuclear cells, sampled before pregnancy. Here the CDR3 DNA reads TGTGCCAGCAGCTTAACAGCAGGGGTGAACACTGAAGCTTTCTTT. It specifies CASSLTAGVNTEAFF.